Shown below are 13 T cell receptor beta chains from a single sample sequenced in a study of blood T cell repertoires in COVID-19. Here immunoSEQ multiplex PCR was the method, and the copy in TCRdb shows in-frame clones only, minus some. This table has around 170,000 clones, around nine tenths appearing once. The sequencing input was peripheral blood. All receptors derive from a man between 50 and 59 years old with acute or convalescent COVID-19.

J is TRBJ1-4 and V is TRBV9; perhaps TRBD1 as D (6 bases). The V and J ends lost 0 bases and 10 bases respectively, with 19 bases between them. The CDR3 consists of 16 residues. Germline-derived CDR1 and CDR2 are SGDLS and YYNGEE. CDR3 bases: TGTGCCAGCAGCGTAGACCCTGGCCAGGGGTGGGGAAAACTGTTTTTT. The encoded protein is CASSVDPGQGWGKLFF.

This clone has only one observation. The J gene is TRBJ1-1, the V gene TRBV5-1; unclear D gene. The V end was cut by 0 bases, the J end by 6 bases, with 12 bases between. From germline, CDR1 is SGHRS and CDR2 YFSETQ. The length of the CDR3 is 14 residues. CDR3 sequence reads: CASSLAGGSPEAFF. The CDR3 region has the DNA TGCGCCAGCAGCTTGGCCGGAGGGTCTCCTGAAGCTTTCTTT.

The chain uses TRBV7-2 and TRBJ2-5, with 8 bases lining up with TRBD2. Germline CDR1 is SGHTA and CDR2 is FQGNSA. V gave up 2 bases and J gave up 1 base; unmatched junction bases: 6. The CDR3 has 16 amino acids. CDR3 DNA sequence: TGTGCCAGCAGCTTACGGGGGACTAGTTTCCAAGAGACCCAGTACTTC. As protein: CASSLRGTSFQETQYF.

This chain joins TRBV9 and TRBJ1-2; TRBD1 matches at 7 bases. The CDR3 totals 14 residues. Trimming took 3 bases from V and 1 from J; bases not matched to a gene: 3. Per the germline V gene, CDR1 is SGDLS and CDR2 is YYNGEE. CDR3 residues: CASSARGLNYGYTF. CDR3 nucleotides: TGTGCCAGCAGCGCGAGGGGGCTTAACTATGGCTACACCTTC.

The V gene is TRBV28, the J gene TRBJ2-7; 12 nucleotides match TRBD1. Germline-derived CDR1 and CDR2 are MDHEN and SYDVKM. CDR3 length: 16 residues. J gave up 3 bases and V 5 bases, and 8 bases lay outside the gene matches. The CDR3: CASSDRDRGPVYEQYF. DNA for the CDR3: TGTGCCAGCAGTGACCGGGACAGGGGGCCGGTCTACGAGCAGTACTTC.

The V gene is TRBV27, the J gene TRBJ2-2; 14 bases are shared with TRBD2. The CDR3 loop spans 19 amino acids. In germline, CDR1 is MNHEY, CDR2 SMNVEV (reference sequence). The junction had 6 bases not matched to a gene; V was cut back by 3 bases and J by 0 bases. Here the CDR3 reads CASSFQLGLAGANTGELFF. The CDR3 coding sequence is TGTGCCAGCAGTTTTCAACTGGGACTAGCGGGGGCGAACACCGGGGAGCTGTTTTTT.

The chain couples TRBV9 to TRBJ1-1, with D unresolved. The CDR3 contains 14 residues. Between the trimmed V and J ends, which lost 0 bases and 7 bases, there was a span of 13 bases. The germline CDR1 and CDR2 sequences are SGDLS and YYNGEE. The CDR3 loop is CASSVGPLRGEAFF. The DNA of the CDR3 is TGTGCCAGCAGCGTAGGGCCTCTACGGGGTGAAGCTTTCTTT.

The V and J genes are TRBV6-1 and TRBJ2-1, with TRBD2 identical over 7 bases. With 1 base clipped from V and 2 bases from J, the junction kept 5 bases outside the gene matches. Looked up from germline, CDR1 is MNHNS and CDR2 is SASEGT. The CDR3 sequence is 16 residues long. The CDR3 sequence is CASSEGLADPYNEQFF. DNA for the CDR3: TGTGCCAGCAGTGAAGGTCTAGCGGACCCCTACAATGAGCAGTTCTTC.

J is TRBJ2-1 and V is TRBV11-2, with 8 nucleotides matching TRBD2. The V gene end was trimmed by 5 bases and the J gene end by 2 bases; junction bases not matched to a gene: 8. The CDR3 has 16 residues. Germline V gives CDR1 SGHAT, CDR2 FQNNGV. CDR3: CASSHPSGLPYNEQFF. The CDR3 bases are TGTGCCAGCAGCCACCCTAGCGGGCTGCCCTACAATGAGCAGTTCTTC.

The V gene is TRBV4-1, the J gene TRBJ2-1; maybe TRBD2 (6 bases). The germline V gene encodes CDR1 MGHRA and CDR2 YSYEKL. With 0 bases removed from V and 7 bases from J, the gap between germline ends came to 13 bases. This CDR3 region has 15 residues. CDR3 loop: CASSQEGLLVNEQFF. The CDR3 DNA follows: TGCGCCAGCAGCCAAGAGGGACTGCTCGTGAATGAGCAGTTCTTC.

The chain links TRBV7-2 to TRBJ1-1; perhaps TRBD1 as D (6 bases). V lost 4 bases and J 1 base, leaving 7 bases between the germline ends. The CDR3 length is 13 residues. The germline V gene has CDR1 SGHTA and CDR2 FQGNSA. Here the CDR3 reads CASSSGQNTEAFF. In DNA, the CDR3 is TGTGCCAGCAGCTCGGGACAGAACACTGAAGCTTTCTTT. The complete variable domain, with remaining parts taken from reference TRBV7-2 and TRBJ1-1, reads GAGVSQSPSNKVTEKGKDVELRCDPISGHTALYWYRQSLGQGLEFLIYFQGNSAPDKSGLPSDRFSAERTGGSVSTLTIQRTQQEDSAVYLCASSSGQNTEAFFGQGTRLTVV.

This clone was observed a few times. This chain links TRBV18 with TRBJ2-2; maybe TRBD1 (6 bases). The V gene lost 3 bases and the J gene lost 0 bases, with 14 bases spanning the gap. Germline assignment: CDR1 KGHSH and CDR2 LQKENI. This CDR3 spans 17 amino acids. This CDR3 is CASSPWTADPNTGELFF. The CDR3 DNA reads as TGTGCCAGCTCACCCTGGACAGCCGATCCGAACACCGGGGAGCTGTTTTTT.

V usage is TRBV7-9 and J usage is TRBJ1-2; a possible D gene is TRBD1 (5 bases). V was trimmed by 5 bases and J by 4 bases, leaving 14 bases between them. Looked up from germline, CDR1 is SEHNR and CDR2 is FQNEAQ (reference sequence). The CDR3 totals 14 residues. The CDR3 is CASSPGGRFYGYTF. In nucleotides, the CDR3 is TGTGCCAGCAGCCCCGGGGGAAGATTCTATGGCTACACCTTC.